These 20 T cell receptor beta chains share one sample of origin, sequenced in a study of blood T cell repertoires in COVID-19. The data were produced by immunoSEQ multiplex PCR, yet TCRdb's version contains in-frame clones alone and is incomplete. The sample lists 55,000 to 75,000 clones, about 80% seen once, with roughly 27% in the top ten. Sequencing was performed on peripheral blood. The receptors were gathered from a man aged 65-85 years with acute or convalescent COVID-19.

The V call is TRBV7-2, the J call TRBJ1-2; D not resolved. This CDR3 region has 16 residues. CDR1 and CDR2 (germline): SGHTA, FQGNSA. The ends were cut back, 0 bases at V and 0 bases at J, with 11 bases in the middle. CDR3 bases: TGTGCCAGCAGCTTAGCCACACAGTTAGCTAACTATGGCTACACCTTC. Protein sequence: CASSLATQLANYGYTF.

The chain recombines TRBV28 with TRBJ2-7; D perhaps matches TRBD2 (6 bases). Trimming stripped 5 bases from V and 2 bases from J, with 13 bases between. CDR3 size: 14 residues. Germline CDR1 is MDHEN and CDR2 is SYDVKM. The CDR3 DNA follows: TGTGCCAGCAGTCACTCGGGACTTCCCTACGAGCAGTACTTC. Amino acid sequence: CASSHSGLPYEQYF.

V gene TRBV6-5 combines with J gene TRBJ2-3; weak D call: TRBD1 (6 bases). With 4 bases removed from V and 1 base from J, the gap between germline ends came to 9 bases. CDR1 is MNHEY and CDR2 is SVGAGI in the germline V gene. CDR3 size: 14 residues. This CDR3 reads CASSSAGGTDTQYF. The CDR3 DNA reads as TGTGCCAGCAGTTCCGCAGGGGGCACAGATACGCAGTATTTT.

This sequence joins TRBV28 and TRBJ2-2, with no clear D. V lost 1 base and J 7 bases, leaving 16 bases between the germline ends. Germline assignment: CDR1 MDHEN and CDR2 SYDVKM. The CDR3 runs 16 residues. The CDR3 sequence is CASSLLAASAGGELFF. The DNA of the CDR3 is TGTGCCAGCAGTTTATTAGCAGCTTCTGCCGGCGGGGAGCTGTTTTTT. Full variable domain (rest looked up from reference TRBV28 and TRBJ2-2): DVKVTQSSRYLVKRTGEKVFLECVQDMDHENMFWYRQDPGLGLRLIYFSYDVKMKEKGDIPEGYSVSREKKERFSLILESASTNQTSMYLCASSLLAASAGGELFFGEGSRLTVL.

The gene calls are TRBV2 and TRBJ1-5, with a tentative D call TRBD1 (6 bases). This CDR3 has 16 residues. Trimming shortened V by 6 bases and J by 0 bases, and 15 bases separated the two germline ends. In germline, CDR1 is SNHLY, CDR2 FYNNEI. CDR3 region: CASSLMGGHSNQPQHF. The CDR3 DNA reads as TGTGCCAGCAGCCTTATGGGGGGGCATAGCAATCAGCCCCAGCATTTT.

The rearrangement joins TRBV29-1 to TRBJ2-7, with 11 bases aligning to TRBD2. Trimming cost V 4 bases and J 5 bases; bases outside gene matches: 7. The CDR3 contains 14 residues. CDR1 is SQVTM and CDR2 is ANQGSEA in the germline V gene. DNA for the CDR3: TGCAGCGTTGTCCCCGGGACTAGCGGTGACGAGCAGTACTTC. Amino acids: CSVVPGTSGDEQYF.

V gene TRBV27 combines with J gene TRBJ1-2, with a weak D call TRBD1 (5 bases). Trimming took 3 bases from V and 4 from J, leaving 9 bases between them. Germline assignment: CDR1 MNHEY and CDR2 SMNVEV (reference sequence). The CDR3 extends over 13 amino acids. In nucleotides, the CDR3 is TGTGCCAGCAGTTTCGGGGGTGGCTATGGCTACACCTTC. It is translated as CASSFGGGYGYTF.

The chain links TRBV19 to TRBJ2-1; TRBD2 agrees at 16 bases. The CDR3 length is 16 residues. The germline V gene has CDR1 LNHDA and CDR2 SQIVND (reference sequence). V dropped 5 bases and J dropped 7; count of bases not matched to a gene: 5. The CDR3 coding sequence is TGTGCCAGTAGTGTGGGACTAGCGGGAGGGGTTAATGAGCAGTTCTTC. It encodes CASSVGLAGGVNEQFF.

The chain couples TRBV7-9 to TRBJ2-2, with unresolved D. Germline CDR1 and CDR2: SEHNR and FQNEAQ (reference sequence). With 1 base removed from V and 4 bases from J, the gap between germline ends came to 7 bases. The CDR3 spans 14 residues. CDR3 coding DNA: TGTGCCAGCAGCTTAGTATCTACCACCGGGGAGCTGTTTTTT. Translating it yields CASSLVSTTGELFF.

The rearrangement links TRBV5-6 to TRBJ1-5; TRBD1 aligns across 10 bases. Germline CDR1 SGHDT, CDR2 YYEEEE. The V gene end was trimmed by 1 base and the J gene end by 4 bases; junction bases not matched to a gene: 5. The CDR3 totals 16 residues. The CDR3 DNA follows: TGTGCCAGCAGCTTGTCCGGGACAGGGGCAAATCAGCCCCAGCATTTT. Protein: CASSLSGTGANQPQHF.

This rearrangement joins TRBV21-1 to TRBJ2-1; the D segment call TRBD2 is taken from the table without a DNA check. TRBV21-1 is a pseudogene. This CDR3 contains 19 residues. CDR3 residues: CASSKPRLVLRPHHNEQFF. CDR3 nucleotides: TGTGCCAGCAGCAAACCTCGCCTAGTCCTGAGGCCCCATCACAATGAGCAGTTCTTC.

The chain couples TRBV18 to TRBJ1-1; tentative D call: TRBD1 (5 bases). V was clipped by 0 bases and J by 6 bases, with 14 bases between them. The germline V gene has CDR1 KGHSH and CDR2 LQKENI. This CDR3 is built from 15 residues. CDR3 loop: CASSPPGQGRAEAFF. The CDR3 bases are TGTGCCAGCTCACCACCCGGCCAGGGTAGAGCTGAAGCTTTCTTT. The full variable domain, in which reference TRBV18 and TRBJ1-1 provide the parts outside the CDR3, is NAGVMQNPRHLVRRRGQEARLRCSPMKGHSHVYWYRQLPEEGLKFMVYLQKENIIDESGMPKERFSAEFPKEGPSILRIQQVVRGDSAAYFCASSPPGQGRAEAFFGQGTRLTVV.

The genes are TRBV6-4 and TRBJ2-5; maybe TRBD2 (6 bases). CDR1 and CDR2 from the germline V gene are MRHNA and SNTAGT. CDR3 length: 17 residues. Trimming shortened V by 7 bases and J by 5 bases, and 26 bases separated the two germline ends. CDR3 coding DNA: TGTGCCAGCACTTATCCGGGACTCTTGAAATCCCAGGAGACCCAGTACTTC. Amino acid sequence: CASTYPGLLKSQETQYF.

The chain combines TRBV27 with TRBJ2-7; TRBD1 aligns across 8 bases. The V segment lost 3 bases and the J segment 4 bases; nucleotides outside the gene matches: 11. CDR1 and CDR2 (germline): MNHEY, SMNVEV (reference sequence). The CDR3 length is 16 residues. The CDR3 nucleotides read TGTGCCAGCAGTTTTCTTCCTGGACAGGGTTTTTACGAGCAGTACTTC. Its translation is CASSFLPGQGFYEQYF.

V and J are TRBV7-8 and TRBJ1-1; 10 nucleotides agree with TRBD1. From germline, CDR1 is SGHVS and CDR2 FQNEAQ. This CDR3 region has 15 residues. The trim removed 4 bases at V and 0 bases at J, leaving 2 bases unmatched. The CDR3 is CASSWDRGLNTEAFF. CDR3 sequence (DNA): TGTGCCAGCAGCTGGGACAGGGGATTGAACACTGAAGCTTTCTTT.

This clone was observed a single time. The V gene is TRBV11-3, the J gene TRBJ2-7; D gene uncertain. Trimming stripped 0 bases from V and 2 bases from J, with 5 bases between. Per the germline V gene, CDR1 is SGHNT and CDR2 is YENEEA. The CDR3 sequence is 13 residues long. The CDR3: CASSLDPAYEQYF. DNA for the CDR3: TGTGCCAGCAGCTTAGATCCAGCCTACGAGCAGTACTTC.

The chain joins TRBV24-1 to TRBJ2-5; the match to TRBD2 covers 11 bases. The germline V gene encodes CDR1 KGHDR and CDR2 SFDVKD. V gave up 3 bases and J gave up 3 bases; unmatched junction bases: 8. The CDR3 consists of 17 residues. The CDR3, as DNA: TGTGCCACCAGTGATCAAGGACTAGCGGGTGGGAAAGAGACCCAGTACTTC. It is translated as CATSDQGLAGGKETQYF.

V and J are TRBV20-1 and TRBJ2-3; D possibly corresponds to TRBD1 (6 bases). Trimming stripped 6 bases from V and 6 bases from J, with 10 bases between. The V gene's germline CDR1 is DFQATT and CDR2 SNEGSKA (reference sequence). This CDR3 spans 11 amino acids. DNA for the CDR3: TGCAGTGCCCACAGGGAGGATACGCAGTATTTT. Amino acids: CSAHREDTQYF.

The chain is built from TRBV25-1 and TRBJ2-7; 11 positions match TRBD2. The CDR3 is 18 amino acids. Looked up from germline, CDR1 is MGHDK and CDR2 is SYGVNS. V shed 4 bases and J 2 bases; nucleotides not matched to a gene: 13. CDR3 region: CASSGSRAGLAATYEQYF. The DNA for the CDR3 is TGTGCCAGCAGTGGGTCTAGAGCGGGACTAGCGGCTACCTACGAGCAGTACTTC.

The chain uses TRBV5-1 and TRBJ2-1; the D gene is possibly TRBD2 (6 bases). CDR1 is SGHRS and CDR2 is YFSETQ in the germline V gene. V lost 4 bases and J lost 4, with 15 bases in between. The length of the CDR3 is 15 residues. CDR3 region: CASSRTTVGYNEQFF. The CDR3, as DNA: TGCGCCAGCAGCCGGACTACCGTCGGATACAATGAGCAGTTCTTC.